This entry lists 15 T cell receptor beta chains sequenced from one sample in a study of CD8 T cells in Susac syndrome. The RNA input was about 0.5 to 1 ug, and it was reverse transcribed with random hexamers. TCRdb redid the calling of the immunoSEQ multiplex PCR reads with MiXCR, one entry per CDR3 protein. The sample carries a few hundred thousand distinct CDR3 sequences, 80% to 95% recorded once. Specimen: CD4+ T cells from PBMCs. These receptors were obtained from a human donor with multiple sclerosis.

The chain uses TRBV28 and TRBJ2-3; the match to TRBD2 covers 8 bases. The trim removed 8 bases at V and 5 bases at J, leaving 6 bases unmatched. Germline V lookup: CDR1 MDHEN, CDR2 SYDVKM. The CDR3 covers 13 residues. The CDR3 DNA sequence: TGTGCCAGCCGGGGGGGGGCGAAAGATACGCAGTATTTT. Amino acids: CASRGGAKDTQYF.

J is TRBJ1-2 and V is TRBV5-4; the D gene is possibly TRBD1 (5 bases). Between the trimmed V and J ends, which lost 5 bases and 8 bases, there was a span of 19 bases. The CDR3 totals 14 residues. From germline, CDR1 is SGHNT and CDR2 YYREEE (reference sequence). CDR3 protein: CASSAEGRPNGYTF. CDR3 bases: TGTGCCAGCAGTGCGGAGGGACGACCGAACGGCTACACCTTC.

This chain joins TRBV28 and TRBJ2-3; 8 bases line up with TRBD1. The CDR3 loop spans 14 amino acids. Trimming took 4 bases from V and 4 from J; bases not matched to a gene: 4. Germline values: CDR1 MDHEN, CDR2 SYDVKM. The CDR3 bases are TGTGCCAGCAGTTCCCGGACAGGGCCAGATACGCAGTATTTT. Protein: CASSSRTGPDTQYF.

This clonotype was detected once. This chain uses TRBV3-1 with TRBJ1-5; TRBD1 aligns across 9 bases. There are 15 residues in the CDR3. Germline values: CDR1 LGHDT, CDR2 YNNKEL (reference sequence). V dropped 4 bases and J dropped 0; count of bases not matched to a gene: 1. The DNA of the CDR3 is TGTGCCAGCAGCCCGACAGGGGGTAGCAATCAGCCCCAGCATTTT. Protein product: CASSPTGGSNQPQHF.

The chain carries TRBV7-2 and TRBJ2-3; 8 bases are a match to TRBD2. V lost 3 bases, J lost 1 base, and 3 bases stayed unmatched. The CDR3 runs 15 residues. Per the germline V gene, CDR1 is SGHTA and CDR2 is FQGNSA. The CDR3 DNA is TGTGCCAGCAGCTTTGCGGGGGGTGGCACAGATACGCAGTATTTT. Translated: CASSFAGGGTDTQYF.

J is TRBJ1-3 and V is TRBV7-9; D remains ambiguous. V lost 6 bases, J lost 4 bases, and 19 bases lay in between. CDR1 and CDR2 from the germline V gene are SEHNR and FQNEAQ (reference sequence). This CDR3 is 16 amino acids long. CDR3 bases: TGTGCCAGCAGACAATCGACGGAACACCGAGGAAACACCATATATTTT. It is translated as CASRQSTEHRGNTIYF.

V usage is TRBV3-1 and J usage is TRBJ2-5; 8 bases align to TRBD2. V gave up 8 bases and J gave up 4 bases; unmatched junction bases: 21. Per the germline V gene, CDR1 is LGHDT and CDR2 is YNNKEL (reference sequence). This CDR3 has 18 residues. CDR3 sequence reads: CASGEFQGGGLLGETQYF. The DNA of the CDR3 is TGTGCCAGCGGAGAATTTCAAGGCGGGGGGCTGTTAGGAGAGACCCAGTACTTC.

The chain recombines TRBV20-1 with TRBJ2-4, with D possibly being TRBD1 or TRBD2 (5 bases each). CDR1 is DFQATT, CDR2 SNEGSKA, per germline (reference sequence). V lost 3 bases, J lost 8 bases, and 11 bases lay in between. The CDR3 consists of 12 residues. CDR3 protein: CSASRETDIQYF. Written as DNA, the CDR3 is TGCAGTGCTAGCAGGGAGACGGACATTCAGTACTTC.

The chain has TRBV12-3 or TRBV12-4 and TRBJ2-4; D is unclear. The V end was cut by 2 bases, the J end by 6 bases, with 14 bases between. This CDR3 has 15 residues. The CDR3 here is CASSLKGRWINIQYF. CDR3 bases: TGTGCCAGCAGTTTAAAGGGCAGATGGATAAACATTCAGTACTTC.

The chain has TRBV5-4 and TRBJ1-4; 7 bases are a match to TRBD1. J lost 8 bases, V lost 4 bases, and 11 bases had no gene match. Germline lookup yields CDR1 SGHNT and CDR2 YYREEE (reference sequence). The CDR3 is 15 amino acids. DNA for the CDR3: TGTGCCAGCAGCCTGCTAGGGGGCTTGGGAGAAAAACTGTTTTTT. Translating it yields CASSLLGGLGEKLFF. Combining the CDR3 with reference TRBV5-4 and TRBJ1-4 gives the whole variable domain ETGVTQSPTHLIKTRGQQVTLRCSSQSGHNTVSWYQQALGQGPQFIFQYYREEENGRGNFPPRFSGLQFPNYSSELNVNALELDDSALYLCASSLLGGLGEKLFFGSGTQLSVL.

This chain joins TRBV24-1 and TRBJ2-2; no firm D call. The germline V gene has CDR1 KGHDR and CDR2 SFDVKD. The CDR3 totals 14 residues. The germline V and J ends were trimmed by 0 bases and 6 bases, with 7 bases remaining between them. Here the CDR3 DNA reads TGTGCCACCAGTGATTTGTTCAGTTCCGGGGAGCTGTTTTTT. It encodes CATSDLFSSGELFF.

The rearrangement uses TRBV11-2 and TRBJ2-7, with D possibly TRBD1 on 6 matching bases. CDR3 length: 15 amino acids. Trimming removed 4 bases at V and 2 bases at J, with 15 bases between. Germline V gene data show CDR1 as SGHAT and CDR2 as FQNNGV. The CDR3 sequence is CASSSLQGRPYEQYF. CDR3 nucleotide sequence: TGTGCCAGCAGCTCCCTCCAGGGGCGGCCCTACGAGCAGTACTTC.

The gene calls are TRBV30 and TRBJ2-5, with D perhaps TRBD2 (7 bases). Germline CDR1 reads GTSNPN; CDR2 reads SVGIG (reference sequence). The CDR3 runs to 13 residues. Deletions cut 3 bases from V and 4 bases from J, with 12 bases between. The CDR3 DNA is TGTGCCTGGAGGCGAGGGGGGGGAGAGACCCAGTACTTC. This translates into CAWRRGGGETQYF. The full variable domain, its missing parts supplied by reference TRBV30 and TRBJ2-5, is SQTIHQWPATLVQPVGSPLSLECTVEGTSNPNLYWYRQAAGRGLQLLFYSVGIGQISSEVPQNLSASRPQDRQFILSSKKLLLSDSGFYLCAWRRGGGETQYFGPGTRLLVL.

This clonotype has only a few counts. The chain joins TRBV5-6 to TRBJ2-2; 13 bases fit TRBD2. The CDR3 is made up of 16 amino acids. CDR1 and CDR2 from the germline V gene are SGHDT and YYEEEE. V lost 4 bases and J lost 2; bases outside the gene matches: 2. The CDR3 protein is CASSVGLAGNTGELFF. The CDR3 region has the DNA TGTGCCAGCAGCGTGGGACTAGCGGGAAACACCGGGGAGCTGTTTTTT. Full variable domain (missing parts from reference TRBV5-6 and TRBJ2-2): DAGVTQSPTHLIKTRGQQVTLRCSPKSGHDTVSWYQQALGQGPQFIFQYYEEEERQRGNFPDRFSGHQFPNYSSELNVNALLLGDSALYLCASSVGLAGNTGELFFGEGSRLTVL.

The chain links TRBV29-1 to TRBJ2-5, with D unresolved. The CDR3 is made up of 11 amino acids. Trimming left V 0 bases short and J 12 bases short, with 11 bases between. Germline V lookup: CDR1 SQVTM, CDR2 ANQGSEA. In DNA form, the CDR3 reads TGCAGCGTTGAAGAAGGGCTAGAGGAGTACTTC. Protein product: CSVEEGLEEYF.